This TCR beta chain was recovered during a study of tissue T cells after allogeneic stem cell transplantation. A few counts support this clone. Gene names refer to mouse genes. Time point noted: mouse harvest day 7 after allogeneic transplant. The graft held 10^6 splenic CD5+ T cells and 10^7 T-cell-depleted bone marrow cells. Data came from immunoSEQ multiplex PCR; TCRdb stores just in-frame clones and leaves some out. The repertoire holds thousands of clones, with approximately 42% as singletons. The specimen sequenced was skin. The sequence was obtained from a female BALB/c mouse given C57BL/6 T cells with graft-versus-host disease after an allogeneic hematopoietic cell transplant.

CDR3 DNA, as far as it was read: TGTGCCAGCCGCACAGGGTTTTCCAACGAAAGATTATTT. It codes for CASRTGFSNERLF. Given in full, the CDR3 is CASRTGFSNERLFF. V is TRBV26 and J is TRBJ1-4; tentative D call: TRBD1 (6 bases). The CDR3 end is not reached by the read, which stops 1 residue before it; the germline J gene fills it in. The length of the CDR3 is 14 residues. Germline CDR1 reads KGHPV; CDR2 reads FQNQEV (reference sequence). V lost 8 bases, J lost 0 bases, and 10 bases lay in between.